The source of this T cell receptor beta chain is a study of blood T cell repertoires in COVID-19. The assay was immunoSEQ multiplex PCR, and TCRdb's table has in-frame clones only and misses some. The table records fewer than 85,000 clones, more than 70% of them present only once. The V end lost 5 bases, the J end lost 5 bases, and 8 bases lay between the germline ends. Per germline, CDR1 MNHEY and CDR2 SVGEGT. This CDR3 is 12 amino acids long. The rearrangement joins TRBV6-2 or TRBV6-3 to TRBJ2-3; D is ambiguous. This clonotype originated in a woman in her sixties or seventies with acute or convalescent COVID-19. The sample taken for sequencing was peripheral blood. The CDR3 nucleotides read TGTGCCAGCAGTACCTCAGGAGATACGCAGTATTTT. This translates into CASSTSGDTQYF.